These T cell receptor beta chains were read from a single sample in a study of CD8 T cells in Susac syndrome. TCRdb re-derived calls from the immunoSEQ multiplex PCR reads in MiXCR, one entry per CDR3 protein. The data show about 60,000 distinct CDR3 sequences, with 90% to 95% seen just once and less than 0.65% held by the top ten. The material sequenced was CD8+ T cells from PBMCs. All receptors come from a human donor with multiple sclerosis. The CDR3 runs from the conserved cysteine through the conserved F or W.

v_gene	CDR3aa
TRBV6-6	CASSSPDENTGELFF
TRBV25-1	CASSVRGRAGNEQFF
TRBV2	CASGTAYSSYEQYF
TRBV5-1	CASSFKGVTYNEQFF
TRBV7-9	CASSPSDSSGTEAFF
TRBV4-1	CASSQGIENEQFF
TRBV27	CASHNGAHEQFF
TRBV27	CASSFSAGYEQYF
TRBV6-5	CASSAGQGFYEQYF
TRBV27	CASSFSSSNQPQHF
TRBV28	CASSWVYQETQYF
TRBV5-4	CASSLVGAEQFF
TRBV7-3	CASSPTSGVADTQYF
TRBV11-3	CASSLRHQDTENQPQHF
TRBV24-1	CATTTTYHNEQFF
TRBV28	CASSHGTFEQYF
TRBV5-6	CASSFPGDYEQYF
TRBV7-2	CASSFLAGELFF
TRBV27	CASSHLGHATEAFF
TRBV27	CASKSQGVAAQYF
TRBV9	CASSAQPDNPGYTGELFF
TRBV20-1	CSADRDSESYEQYF
TRBV4-3	CASSRSGGAANEQFF
TRBV7-6	CASSAGRGSQPQHF
TRBV27	CASSLGVTGELFF
TRBV12-3/TRBV12-4	CASSQGTSGNTGELFF
TRBV4-2	CASSPFLNEKLFF
TRBV9	CASSTGTASGANVLTF
TRBV13	CASSFVAGGETQYF
TRBV5-4	CASSLYDSPYEQYF
TRBV20-1	CSLRQGGYEQYF
TRBV2	CASLGGHEQYF
TRBV3-1	CASSQDLGPASSYNEQFF
TRBV6-4	CAIENPRGTEAFF
TRBV19	CASSIWGSTDTQYF
TRBV7-2	CASSFYGSSPYNEQFF